Sequencing of this TCR beta chain was carried out in a study of blood T cell repertoires in COVID-19. Assay: immunoSEQ multiplex PCR; the TCRdb copy retains only in-frame clones and omits some. This table holds 350,000 or so clones, roughly nine tenths found once. Trimming stripped 0 bases from V and 4 bases from J, with 12 bases between. Germline lookup yields CDR1 SGHDN and CDR2 FVKESK. The CDR3 spans 15 residues. The specimen sequenced was PBMCs or T cells enriched from blood (not recorded which). The gene calls are TRBV14 and TRBJ1-1; no firm D call. The clonotype comes from a woman aged 25 to 39 who had recovered from COVID-19. The CDR3, as DNA: TGTGCCAGCAGCCAAGATGGGTTAGGAGGCACTGAAGCTTTCTTT. It encodes CASSQDGLGGTEAFF.